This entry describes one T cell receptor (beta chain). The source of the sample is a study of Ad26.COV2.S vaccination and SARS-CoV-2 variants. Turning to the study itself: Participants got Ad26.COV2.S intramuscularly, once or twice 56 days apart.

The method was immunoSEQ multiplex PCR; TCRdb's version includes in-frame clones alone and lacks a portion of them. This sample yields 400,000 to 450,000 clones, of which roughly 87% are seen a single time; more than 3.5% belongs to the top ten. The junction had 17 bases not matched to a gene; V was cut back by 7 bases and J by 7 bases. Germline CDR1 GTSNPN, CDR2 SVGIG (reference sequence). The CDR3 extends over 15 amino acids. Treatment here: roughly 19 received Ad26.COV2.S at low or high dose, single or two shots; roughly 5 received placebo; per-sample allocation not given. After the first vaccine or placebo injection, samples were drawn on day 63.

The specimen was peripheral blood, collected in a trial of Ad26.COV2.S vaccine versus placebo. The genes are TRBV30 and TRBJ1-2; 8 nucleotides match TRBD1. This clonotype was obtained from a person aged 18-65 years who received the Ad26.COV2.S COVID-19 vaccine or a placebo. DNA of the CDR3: TGTGCCTCTACGACACTTACAGGGGGTATCGGTGGCTACACCTTC. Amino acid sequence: CASTTLTGGIGGYTF.